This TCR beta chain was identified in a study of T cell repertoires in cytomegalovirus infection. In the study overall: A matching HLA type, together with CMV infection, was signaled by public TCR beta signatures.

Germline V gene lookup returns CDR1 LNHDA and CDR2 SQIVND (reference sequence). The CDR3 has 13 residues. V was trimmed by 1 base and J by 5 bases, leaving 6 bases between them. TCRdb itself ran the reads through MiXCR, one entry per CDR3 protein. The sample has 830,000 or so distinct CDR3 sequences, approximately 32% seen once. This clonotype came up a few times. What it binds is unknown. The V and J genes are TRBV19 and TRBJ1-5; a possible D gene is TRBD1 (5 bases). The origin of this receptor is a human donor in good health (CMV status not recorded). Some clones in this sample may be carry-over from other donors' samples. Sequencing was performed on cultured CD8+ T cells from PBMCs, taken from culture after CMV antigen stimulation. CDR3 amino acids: CASSIAGHQPQHF. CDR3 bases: TGTGCCAGTAGTATAGCGGGGCATCAGCCCCAGCATTTT.